Following are 28 T cell receptor beta chains from one sample sequenced in a study of human T cells and chemical hapten exposure. TCRdb recomputed calls from the RACE reads with MiXCR, one row per CDR3 protein. The sample has roughly 97,000 distinct CDR3 sequences; 27% are singletons. Noted time point: patch test 3, about 24 weeks after DPC sensitization. The treatment was: therapeutic diphenylcyclopropenone sensitization with weekly scalp DPC. The sequencing here drew on whole blood, taken in connection with sensitization to the hapten diphenylcyclopropenone (DPC). The receptors derive from a man aged 35 to 55 with alopecia areata. Some clones in this sample may be carry-over from other donors' samples.

The sample holds many counts of this clonotype. V gene TRBV9 combines with J gene TRBJ1-1; no clear D gene. Germline V gene sequence: CDR1 SGDLS, CDR2 YYNGEE. Trimming left V 5 bases short and J 1 base short, with 12 bases between. The length of the CDR3 is 14 residues. The CDR3 here is CASRSEGPNTEAFF. The CDR3 nucleotides are TGTGCCAGCAGGAGCGAGGGCCCGAACACTGAAGCTTTCTTT.

This rearrangement joins TRBV5-6 to TRBJ1-1; D not certain. In germline, CDR1 is SGHDT, CDR2 YYEEEE. CDR3 length: 16 amino acids. The V end was cut by 1 base, the J end by 1 base, with 14 bases between. The CDR3 DNA sequence: TGTGCCAGCAGCTTGTCGAGTACCGTTGAGAACACTGAAGCTTTCTTT. The encoded protein is CASSLSSTVENTEAFF.

The J gene is TRBJ1-5, the V gene TRBV12-5; D possibly corresponds to TRBD1 (6 bases). The CDR3 runs 17 residues. V lost 5 bases and J 6 bases, leaving 23 bases between the germline ends. Germline CDR1 is LGHNT and CDR2 is FRNRAP. CDR3 in DNA: TGTGCTAGTGGTCGGCCCCAGGGACCCAGGGGAGGTCAGCCCCAGCATTTT. It translates to CASGRPQGPRGGQPQHF.

This chain connects TRBV27 to TRBJ2-3, with unresolved D. The germline V gene encodes CDR1 MNHEY and CDR2 SMNVEV (reference sequence). Trimming pared 5 bases from V and 2 bases from J, leaving 11 bases between. This CDR3 contains 14 residues. The CDR3 DNA is TGTGCCAGCAGTCCCAGACGGCTCACAGATACGCAGTATTTT. Translating gives CASSPRRLTDTQYF.

This chain links TRBV11-2 with TRBJ2-7; no firm D call. The V gene's germline CDR1 is SGHAT and CDR2 FQNNGV. There are 17 residues in the CDR3. V lost 0 bases and J 0 bases, leaving 15 bases between the germline ends. In DNA form, the CDR3 reads TGTGCCAGCAGCTTAGATCCCAGCGCCAGGAGCTCCTACGAGCAGTACTTC. Encoded protein: CASSLDPSARSSYEQYF. Complete variable domain (other parts from reference TRBV11-2 and TRBJ2-7): EAGVAQSPRYKIIEKRQSVAFWCNPISGHATLYWYQQILGQGPKLLIQFQNNGVVDDSQLPKDRFSAERLKGVDSTLKIQPAKLEDSAVYLCASSLDPSARSSYEQYFGPGTRLTVT.

This clonotype was seen just once. This chain links TRBV25-1 with TRBJ2-1; TRBD2 aligns across 11 bases. The V gene's germline CDR1 is MGHDK and CDR2 SYGVNS. CDR3 length equals 14 residues. The V segment lost 4 bases and the J segment 9 bases; nucleotides outside the gene matches: 5. CDR3 amino acids: CASSGASGRSEQFF. The CDR3 DNA is TGTGCCAGCAGTGGGGCTAGCGGGAGGTCTGAGCAGTTCTTC.

V gene TRBV5-1 combines with J gene TRBJ2-3; possible D gene TRBD1, 5 bases. V dropped 2 bases and J dropped 5 bases, with 18 bases sitting between them. CDR1 and CDR2 from the germline V gene are SGHRS and YFSETQ. This CDR3 contains 16 residues. CDR3 nucleotides: TGCGCCAGCAGCTTAATGCAGGGTAGTTCGGGAGATACGCAGTATTTT. Residues: CASSLMQGSSGDTQYF. Looking up the rest from reference TRBV5-1 and TRBJ2-3 gives the full variable domain: KAGVTQTPRYLIKTRGQQVTLSCSPISGHRSVSWYQQTPGQGLQFLFEYFSETQRNKGNFPGRFSGRQFSNSRSEMNVSTLELGDSALYLCASSLMQGSSGDTQYFGPGTRLTVL.

The chain carries TRBV27 and TRBJ2-6; 8 bases line up with TRBD1. CDR3 size: 17 residues. Unmatched junction bases numbered 4, after V lost 3 bases and J lost 0 bases. Germline V gene data show CDR1 as MNHEY and CDR2 as SMNVEV (reference sequence). DNA for the CDR3: TGTGCCAGCAGTTTGACAGGGGTCCACTCTGGGGCCAACGTCCTGACTTTC. It specifies CASSLTGVHSGANVLTF.

In this sample, this clonotype turned up a few times. This rearrangement joins TRBV12-3 or TRBV12-4 to TRBJ2-2; 7 nucleotides align to TRBD1. The CDR3 loop spans 16 amino acids. After removal of 3 bases from V and 1 base from J, the junction contained 5 bases not matched to a gene. CDR3 DNA sequence: TGTGCCAGCAGTTTTATTAGACAGGGGAACACCGGGGAGCTGTTTTTT. The encoded protein is CASSFIRQGNTGELFF.

The gene calls are TRBV15 and TRBJ2-1, with a weak D call TRBD2 (5 bases). Germline CDR1 reads LNHNV; CDR2 reads YYDKDF (reference sequence). The CDR3 covers 12 residues. Trimming took off 6 bases at V and 6 bases at J, with 9 bases between the two ends. As DNA, the CDR3 is TGTGCCACCAGTCGAGCGGCCAATGAGCAGTTCTTC. Protein: CATSRAANEQFF.

This clonotype was picked up one time. The V and J genes are TRBV24-1 and TRBJ2-3; 9 bases map to TRBD2. This CDR3 has 17 residues. Germline values: CDR1 KGHDR, CDR2 SFDVKD. After removal of 3 bases from V and 4 bases from J, the junction contained 10 bases not matched to a gene. The DNA for the CDR3 is TGTGCCACCAGTGATCCCCGTAGCGGGAGAAGGGCAGATACGCAGTATTTT. It codes for CATSDPRSGRRADTQYF.

This clonotype was seen only a few times. The V and J genes are TRBV6-5 and TRBJ2-7; 7 bases align to TRBD2. Per the germline V gene, CDR1 is MNHEY and CDR2 is SVGAGI. The CDR3 length is 14 residues. The V gene end was trimmed by 5 bases and the J gene end by 2 bases; junction bases not matched to a gene: 6. The CDR3 bases are TGTGCCAGCAGTCTGGCGGGAGTGACCTACGAGCAGTACTTC. Its translation: CASSLAGVTYEQYF.

V and J are TRBV20-1 and TRBJ1-1, with D tentatively TRBD1 (6 bases). The CDR3 contains 15 residues. Germline V gives CDR1 DFQATT, CDR2 SNEGSKA (reference sequence). Trimming took off 1 base at V and 0 bases at J, with 12 bases between the two ends. CDR3 sequence: CSARGMQGMNTEAFF. The CDR3 coding sequence is TGCAGTGCTAGAGGTATGCAGGGGATGAACACTGAAGCTTTCTTT.

V and J are TRBV7-8 and TRBJ2-3; 7 bases map to TRBD1. Germline values: CDR1 SGHVS, CDR2 FQNEAQ. J gave up 2 bases and V 1 base, and 6 bases lay outside the gene matches. The CDR3 extends over 16 amino acids. The CDR3 sequence is CASSLGQGVYTDTQYF. The CDR3 region has the DNA TGTGCCAGCAGCTTAGGACAGGGTGTCTACACAGATACGCAGTATTTT.

This rearrangement joins TRBV6-5 to TRBJ2-5; 10 bases match TRBD2. V lost 0 bases, J lost 4 bases, and 20 bases stayed unmatched. The CDR3 loop spans 21 amino acids. Germline-derived CDR1 and CDR2 are MNHEY and SVGAGI. CDR3 bases: TGTGCCAGCAGTTACTCGATAGGGGGATTAGCTAGCGGGAGTTGGGGAGAGACCCAGTACTTC. Its translation: CASSYSIGGLASGSWGETQYF.

This clonotype was detected only a few times. The V gene is TRBV20-1, the J gene TRBJ1-2; D is unresolved. Germline CDR1 is DFQATT and CDR2 is SNEGSKA (reference sequence). The CDR3 has 14 amino acids. The V end lost 4 bases, the J end lost 3 bases, and 15 bases lay between the germline ends. The chain's CDR3 is CSAIQSPGDYGYTF. The CDR3 nucleotides read TGCAGTGCTATCCAGTCCCCGGGAGACTATGGCTACACCTTC.

This clonotype has a handful of counts. The chain is built from TRBV6-2 or TRBV6-3 and TRBJ2-2; 9 bases map to TRBD2. Germline V gene data show CDR1 as MNHEY and CDR2 as SVGEGT. There are 17 residues in the CDR3. V shed 4 bases and J 1 base; nucleotides not matched to a gene: 7. The CDR3 bases are TGTGCCAGCAGTTTAATAGGACTAGCGCAGAACACCGGGGAGCTGTTTTTT. Translated, it gives CASSLIGLAQNTGELFF.

There are many counts of this clonotype. The V and J genes are TRBV3-1 and TRBJ1-3, with TRBD1 as a possible D gene (5 bases). The CDR3 contains 16 residues. Germline assignment: CDR1 LGHDT and CDR2 YNNKEL (reference sequence). Trimming shortened V by 0 bases and J by 0 bases, and 9 bases separated the two germline ends. In DNA, the CDR3 is TGTGCCAGCAGCCAAGATACAGGCTTCTCTGGAAACACCATATATTTT. This sequence encodes CASSQDTGFSGNTIYF. The whole variable domain, remainder taken from reference TRBV3-1 and TRBJ1-3, is DTAVSQTPKYLVTQMGNDKSIKCEQNLGHDTMYWYKQDSKKFLKIMFSYNNKELIINETVPNRFSPKSPDKAHLNLHINSLELGDSAVYFCASSQDTGFSGNTIYFGEGSWLTVV.

V and J are TRBV10-3 and TRBJ2-1, with TRBD2 as a possible D gene (6 bases). The length of the CDR3 is 14 residues. V lost 4 bases and J 7 bases, leaving 14 bases between the germline ends. In germline, CDR1 is ENHRY, CDR2 SYGVKD. The CDR3 sequence: CAISGRVEGNEQFF. CDR3 nucleotide sequence: TGTGCCATCAGTGGGAGGGTAGAGGGGAATGAGCAGTTCTTC.

In this sample, this clonotype turned up a few times. V is TRBV5-1 and J is TRBJ2-5, with 14 nucleotides matching TRBD2. CDR3 size: 17 residues. The germline V gene has CDR1 SGHRS and CDR2 YFSETQ. J was trimmed by 6 bases and V by 8 bases; bases with no gene match: 15. The CDR3 nucleotides read TGCGCCAGTCACACGGGACTAGCGGGAGTTGGGGTCCAGACCCAGTACTTC. Translated: CASHTGLAGVGVQTQYF.

The chain recombines TRBV20-1 with TRBJ2-3; D may be TRBD2 (5 bases). CDR1 DFQATT and CDR2 SNEGSKA come from the germline V gene (reference sequence). V shed 6 bases and J shed 2 bases, with 21 bases lying between them. This CDR3 region has 16 residues. Written as DNA, the CDR3 is TGCAGTGCCCCTCCCGCTTCTAGCCATTTCACAGATACGCAGTATTTT. Its protein is CSAPPASSHFTDTQYF.

The chain carries TRBV20-1 and TRBJ2-2; D uncertain. The CDR3 covers 15 residues. CDR1 and CDR2 (germline): DFQATT, SNEGSKA (reference sequence). The V end was cut by 0 bases, the J end by 7 bases, with 15 bases between. CDR3 amino acids: CSARDQNRVRGELFF. The CDR3 region has the DNA TGCAGTGCTAGAGACCAGAATCGAGTACGCGGGGAGCTGTTTTTT.

A few counts support this clonotype. The chain combines TRBV21-1 with TRBJ1-1; whether TRBD1, the table's D call, matches the DNA was not checked. TRBV21-1 is classified as a pseudogene. This CDR3 has 15 amino acids. This chain's CDR3 is CASSPSPGGATEAFF. The CDR3 DNA reads TGTGCCAGCAGCCCGAGTCCAGGGGGCGCGACTGAAGCTTTCTTT.

This clonotype was seen more than once but under ten times. V and J are TRBV6-2 or TRBV6-3 and TRBJ1-5; 7 bases are shared with TRBD1. The CDR3 sequence is 15 residues long. V trimming: 6 bases; J trimming: 2 bases; junction bases outside the gene matches: 7. The germline CDR1 and CDR2 sequences are MNHEY and SVGEGT. CDR3 region: CASSPRQGRNQPQHF. The CDR3 nucleotides read TGTGCCAGCAGCCCAAGACAGGGACGCAATCAGCCCCAGCATTTT.

The rearrangement uses TRBV12-3 or TRBV12-4 and TRBJ2-1; 7 nucleotides align to TRBD1. Trimming cost V 5 bases and J 9 bases; bases outside gene matches: 4. This CDR3 has 12 residues. The CDR3: CASSPQGSEQFF. In nucleotides, the CDR3 is TGTGCCAGCAGTCCACAGGGGAGTGAGCAGTTCTTC.

Written as DNA, the CDR3 is TGTGCCAGCAGCGTCCCTGGGGCGGGAAGCTCCTACAATGAGCAGTTCTTC. It encodes CASSVPGAGSSYNEQFF. The genes are TRBV9 and TRBJ2-1; TRBD2 might be the D (6 bases). CDR3 length: 17 residues. Per the germline V gene, CDR1 is SGDLS and CDR2 is YYNGEE. V was pared by 2 bases and J by 0 bases, with 15 bases between.

The DNA of the CDR3 is TGTGCCAGCAGTTCAGTCGGGACAGGGAACACTGAAGCTTTCTTT. It translates to CASSSVGTGNTEAFF. The chain uses TRBV11-2 and TRBJ1-1; 8 bases line up with TRBD1. Per germline, CDR1 SGHAT and CDR2 FQNNGV. The CDR3 is 15 residues long. The J segment lost 1 base and the V segment lost 6 bases, leaving 7 bases of the junction unmatched.

The V call is TRBV12-3 or TRBV12-4, the J call TRBJ2-4; 9 nucleotides line up with TRBD1. The CDR3 runs to 15 residues. Trimming removed 5 bases from V and 8 bases from J; junction bases left unmatched: 10. This chain's CDR3 is CASSPGQGTRDIQYF. CDR3 DNA: TGTGCCAGCAGTCCGGGACAGGGCACAAGGGACATTCAGTACTTC.